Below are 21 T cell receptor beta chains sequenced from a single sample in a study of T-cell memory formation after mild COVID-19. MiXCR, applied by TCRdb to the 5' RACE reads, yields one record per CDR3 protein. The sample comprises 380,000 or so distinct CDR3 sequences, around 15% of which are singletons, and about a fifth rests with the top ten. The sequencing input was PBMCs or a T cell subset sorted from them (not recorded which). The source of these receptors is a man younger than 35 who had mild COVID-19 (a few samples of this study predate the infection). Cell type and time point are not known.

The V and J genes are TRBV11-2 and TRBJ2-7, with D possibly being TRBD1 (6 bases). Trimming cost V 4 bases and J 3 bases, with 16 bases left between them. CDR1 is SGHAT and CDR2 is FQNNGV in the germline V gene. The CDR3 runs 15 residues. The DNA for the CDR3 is TGTGCCAGCAGCTCCTCCGGGACACTTCACTACGAGCAGTACTTC. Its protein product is CASSSSGTLHYEQYF.

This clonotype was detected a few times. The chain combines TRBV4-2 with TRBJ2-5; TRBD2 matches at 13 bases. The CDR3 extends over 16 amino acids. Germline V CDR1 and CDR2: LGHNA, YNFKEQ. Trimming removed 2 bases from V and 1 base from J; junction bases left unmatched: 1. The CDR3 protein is CASSQTSGGVQETQYF. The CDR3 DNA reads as TGTGCCAGCAGCCAAACTAGCGGGGGGGTCCAAGAGACCCAGTACTTC.

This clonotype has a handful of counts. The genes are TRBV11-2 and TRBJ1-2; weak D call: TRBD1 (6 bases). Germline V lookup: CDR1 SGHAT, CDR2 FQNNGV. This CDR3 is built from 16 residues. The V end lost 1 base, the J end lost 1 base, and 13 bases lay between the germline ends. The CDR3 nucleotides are TGTGCCAGCAGCTTAGGTTCAGGGGAATTTAACTATGGCTACACCTTC. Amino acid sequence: CASSLGSGEFNYGYTF.

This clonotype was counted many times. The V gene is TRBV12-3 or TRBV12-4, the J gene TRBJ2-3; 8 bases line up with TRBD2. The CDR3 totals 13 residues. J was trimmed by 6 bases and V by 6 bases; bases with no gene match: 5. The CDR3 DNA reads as TGTGCCAGCAGCCCGGGGGGGAGGGATACGCAGTATTTT. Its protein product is CASSPGGRDTQYF.

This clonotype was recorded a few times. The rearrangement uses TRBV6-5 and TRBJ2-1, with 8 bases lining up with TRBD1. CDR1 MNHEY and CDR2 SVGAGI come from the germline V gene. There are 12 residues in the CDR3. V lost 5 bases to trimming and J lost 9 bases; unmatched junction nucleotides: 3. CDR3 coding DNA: TGTGCCAGCAGTGACAGGGGAGGTGAGCAGTTCTTC. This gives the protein CASSDRGGEQFF.

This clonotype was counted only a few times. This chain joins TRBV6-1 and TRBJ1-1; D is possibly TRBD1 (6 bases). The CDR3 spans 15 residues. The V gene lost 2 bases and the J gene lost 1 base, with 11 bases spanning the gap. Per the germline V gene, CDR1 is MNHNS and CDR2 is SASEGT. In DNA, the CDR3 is TGTGCCAGCAGTGAAAGGGGGGGGCGGAACACTGAAGCTTTCTTT. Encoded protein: CASSERGGRNTEAFF.

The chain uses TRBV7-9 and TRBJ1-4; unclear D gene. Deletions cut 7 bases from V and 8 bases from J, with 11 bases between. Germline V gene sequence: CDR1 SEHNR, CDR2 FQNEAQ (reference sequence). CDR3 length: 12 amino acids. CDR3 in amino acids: CASTDRTEKLFF. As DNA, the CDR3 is TGTGCCAGCACTGACCGTACGGAAAAACTGTTTTTT.

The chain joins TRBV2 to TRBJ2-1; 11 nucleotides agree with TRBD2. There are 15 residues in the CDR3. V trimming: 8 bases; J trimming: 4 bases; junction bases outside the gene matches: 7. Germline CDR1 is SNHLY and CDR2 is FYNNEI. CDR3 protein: CASGGGLAAYNEQFF. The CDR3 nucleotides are TGTGCCAGCGGAGGGGGACTAGCGGCATACAATGAGCAGTTCTTC.

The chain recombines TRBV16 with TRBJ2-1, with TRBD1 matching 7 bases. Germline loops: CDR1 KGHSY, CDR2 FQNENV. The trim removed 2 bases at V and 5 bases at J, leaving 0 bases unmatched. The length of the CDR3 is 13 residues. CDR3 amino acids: CASSQGQDNEQFF. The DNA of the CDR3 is TGTGCCAGCAGCCAAGGACAGGACAATGAGCAGTTCTTC.

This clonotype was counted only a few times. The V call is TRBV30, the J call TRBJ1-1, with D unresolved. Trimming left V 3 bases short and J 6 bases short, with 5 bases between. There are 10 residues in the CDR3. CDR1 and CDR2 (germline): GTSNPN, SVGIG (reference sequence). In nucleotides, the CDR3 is TGTGCCTGGAGCGGTCCTGAAGCTTTCTTT. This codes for CAWSGPEAFF.

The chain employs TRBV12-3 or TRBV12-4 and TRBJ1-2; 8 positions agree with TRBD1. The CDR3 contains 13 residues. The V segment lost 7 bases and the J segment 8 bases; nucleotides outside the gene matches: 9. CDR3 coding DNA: TGTGCCAGCACCCTCGACAGGGGCCCCGGCTACACCTTC. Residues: CASTLDRGPGYTF.

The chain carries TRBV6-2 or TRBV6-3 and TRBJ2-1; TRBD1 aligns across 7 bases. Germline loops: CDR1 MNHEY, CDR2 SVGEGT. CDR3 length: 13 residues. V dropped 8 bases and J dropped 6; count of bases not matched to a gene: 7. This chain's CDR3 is CASSGGAVNEQFF. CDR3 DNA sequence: TGTGCCAGCTCAGGGGGAGCCGTCAATGAGCAGTTCTTC.

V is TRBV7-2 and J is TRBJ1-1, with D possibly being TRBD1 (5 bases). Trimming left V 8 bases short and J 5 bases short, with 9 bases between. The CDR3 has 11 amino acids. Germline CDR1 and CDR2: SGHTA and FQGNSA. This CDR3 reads CASGGGTEAFF. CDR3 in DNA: TGTGCCAGCGGGGGTGGGACTGAAGCTTTCTTT.

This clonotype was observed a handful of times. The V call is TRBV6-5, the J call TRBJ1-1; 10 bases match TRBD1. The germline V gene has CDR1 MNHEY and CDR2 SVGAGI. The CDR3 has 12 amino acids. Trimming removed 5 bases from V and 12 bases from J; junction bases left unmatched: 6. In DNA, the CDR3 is TGTGCCAGCAGTGGGGACAGGGGATTTTCTTTCTTT. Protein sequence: CASSGDRGFSFF.

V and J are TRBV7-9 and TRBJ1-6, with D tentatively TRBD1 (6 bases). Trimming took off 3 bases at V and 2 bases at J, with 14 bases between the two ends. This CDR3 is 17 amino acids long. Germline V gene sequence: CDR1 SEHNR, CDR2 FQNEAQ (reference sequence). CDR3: CASSFGTTVPYNSPLHF. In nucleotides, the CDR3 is TGTGCCAGCAGCTTCGGGACAACGGTTCCCTATAATTCACCCCTCCACTTT.

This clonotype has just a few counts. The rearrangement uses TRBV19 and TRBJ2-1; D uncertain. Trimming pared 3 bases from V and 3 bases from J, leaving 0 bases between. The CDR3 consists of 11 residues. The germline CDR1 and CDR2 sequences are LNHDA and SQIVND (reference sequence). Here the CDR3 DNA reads TGTGCCAGTAGTATCTACAATGAGCAGTTCTTC. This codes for CASSIYNEQFF.

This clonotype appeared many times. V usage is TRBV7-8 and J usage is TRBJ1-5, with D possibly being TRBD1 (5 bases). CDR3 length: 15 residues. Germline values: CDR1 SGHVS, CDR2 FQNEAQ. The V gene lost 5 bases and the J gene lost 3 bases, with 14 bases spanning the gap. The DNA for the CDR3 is TGTGCCAGCAGCCGCAGGGATGGGAACAATCAGCCCCAGCATTTT. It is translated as CASSRRDGNNQPQHF.

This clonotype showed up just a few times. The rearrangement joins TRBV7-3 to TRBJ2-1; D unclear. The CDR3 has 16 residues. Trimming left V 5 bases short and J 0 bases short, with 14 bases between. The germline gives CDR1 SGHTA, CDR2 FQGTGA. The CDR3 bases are TGTGCCAGCAGCCCCTATGACGGTCGCTCCTACAATGAGCAGTTCTTC. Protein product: CASSPYDGRSYNEQFF.

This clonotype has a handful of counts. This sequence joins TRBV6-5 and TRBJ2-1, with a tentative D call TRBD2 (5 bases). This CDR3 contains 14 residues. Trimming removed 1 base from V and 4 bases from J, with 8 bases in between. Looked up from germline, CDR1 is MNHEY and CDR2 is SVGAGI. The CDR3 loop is CASSYYGEYNEQFF. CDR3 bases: TGTGCCAGCAGTTACTACGGGGAGTACAATGAGCAGTTCTTC.

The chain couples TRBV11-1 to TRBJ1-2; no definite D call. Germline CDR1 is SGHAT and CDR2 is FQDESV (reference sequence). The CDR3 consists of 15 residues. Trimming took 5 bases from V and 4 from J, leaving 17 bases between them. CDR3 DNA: TGTGCCAGCAGCCCTACGAATACAGTGATCTATGGCTACACCTTC. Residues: CASSPTNTVIYGYTF.

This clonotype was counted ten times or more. The CDR3 sequence: CATSDEYNEQFF. The CDR3 DNA sequence: TGTGCCACCAGTGATGAGTACAATGAGCAGTTCTTC. This chain uses TRBV24-1 with TRBJ2-1; D is unclear. Between the trimmed V and J ends, which lost 3 bases and 4 bases, there was a span of 3 bases. The CDR3 is 12 amino acids. Germline V gene lookup returns CDR1 KGHDR and CDR2 SFDVKD.